A selection of T cell receptor beta chains follows, all from one sample in a study of T cells in Graves' hyperthyroidism and ophthalmopathy. TCRdb re-called the multiplex PCR reads through MiXCR, storing one row per CDR3 protein. The data show around 480,000 distinct CDR3 sequences, with approximately 14% seen just once and less than 20% held by the top ten. Sequenced material: blood. These TCRs come from a woman between 18 and 29 years old with Graves' hyperthyroidism. CDR3s include the opening cysteine and the closing phenylalanine or tryptophan. The D gene is left open where the match is weak. Clone size, where shown, is once, few, many, or a class for clones that have expanded.

CDR3nt: TGTGCCAGCTCACCGGGACAGGGTCGGTGGGAGACCCAGTACTTC
CDR3aa: CASSPGQGRWETQYF
j_gene: TRBJ2-5
d_gene: TRBD1
v_gene: TRBV18
abundance: many

CDR3nt: TGCAGCGTTGTTTTAGGACTAGCAGGCACCGGGGAGCTGTTTTTT
CDR3aa: CSVVLGLAGTGELFF
j_gene: TRBJ2-2
d_gene: TRBD2
v_gene: TRBV29-1
abundance: many

CDR3nt: TGTGCCAGCACCGCGGATTGGGGGAGAGTTGGCTACAATGAGCAGTTCTTC
CDR3aa: CASTADWGRVGYNEQFF
j_gene: TRBJ2-1
d_gene: -
v_gene: TRBV6-1
abundance: many

CDR3nt: TGTGCCAGCAGTTTATGGGACGAGCACGGGGAGCAGTACTTC
CDR3aa: CASSLWDEHGEQYF
j_gene: TRBJ2-7
d_gene: -
v_gene: TRBV12-3/TRBV12-4
abundance: many

CDR3nt: TGTGCCGCTGGTAATGAAAAACTGTTTTTT
CDR3aa: CAAGNEKLFF
j_gene: TRBJ1-4
d_gene: -
v_gene: TRBV6-1
abundance: many

CDR3nt: TGTGCCAGCAGTGCCGGACAGTCTACTAGCACAGATACGCAGTATTTT
CDR3aa: CASSAGQSTSTDTQYF
j_gene: TRBJ2-3
d_gene: -
v_gene: TRBV2
abundance: many

CDR3nt: TGTGCCAGCAGCCTTCTAAGGGCGGAAACTGGAAACACCATATATTTT
CDR3aa: CASSLLRAETGNTIYF
j_gene: TRBJ1-3
d_gene: -
v_gene: TRBV6-2/TRBV6-3
abundance: many

CDR3nt: TGTGCCAGCAGTACACAGGTCTATGGCTACACCTTC
CDR3aa: CASSTQVYGYTF
j_gene: TRBJ1-2
d_gene: -
v_gene: TRBV28
abundance: many

CDR3nt: TGCGCCAGCAGCTTGGAGGGCGGGAACATCAGAGATACGCAGTATTTT
CDR3aa: CASSLEGGNIRDTQYF
j_gene: TRBJ2-3
d_gene: -
v_gene: TRBV5-1
abundance: -

CDR3nt: TGTGCCAGCAGCGATAGGGCGCGGAATCCCTACAATGAGCAGTTCTTC
CDR3aa: CASSDRARNPYNEQFF
j_gene: TRBJ2-1
d_gene: -
v_gene: TRBV11-3
abundance: many

CDR3nt: TGTGCCAGCAGCCAAGGCACGGAGGGGAGACGACTGTTTTTT
CDR3aa: CASSQGTEGRRLFF
j_gene: TRBJ1-4
d_gene: -
v_gene: TRBV3-1
abundance: many

CDR3nt: TGTGCCAGCAGCTCAGGGACGGGGAATGAGCAGTTCTTC
CDR3aa: CASSSGTGNEQFF
j_gene: TRBJ2-1
d_gene: -
v_gene: TRBV12-3/TRBV12-4
abundance: many

CDR3nt: TGTGCCAGCAGCTCCATGACAGATAATTCACCCCTCCACTTT
CDR3aa: CASSSMTDNSPLHF
j_gene: TRBJ1-6
d_gene: -
v_gene: TRBV5-4
abundance: few

CDR3nt: TGTGCCAGCAGTGGGGGGGGGACAAGCACAGATACGCAGTATTTT
CDR3aa: CASSGGGTSTDTQYF
j_gene: TRBJ2-3
d_gene: -
v_gene: TRBV2
abundance: few

CDR3nt: TGTGCCAGCAAATTAGCCTACACCGGGGAGCTGTTTTTT
CDR3aa: CASKLAYTGELFF
j_gene: TRBJ2-2
d_gene: -
v_gene: TRBV6-1
abundance: many

CDR3nt: TGTGCCTTACAGGGGGCCCAGAACACTGAAGCTTTCTTT
CDR3aa: CALQGAQNTEAFF
j_gene: TRBJ1-1
d_gene: TRBD1
v_gene: TRBV7-9
abundance: -

CDR3nt: TGTGCCACCAGTGTGGGACAGAATAATCAGCCCCAGCATTTT
CDR3aa: CATSVGQNNQPQHF
j_gene: TRBJ1-5
d_gene: TRBD1
v_gene: TRBV24-1
abundance: -

CDR3nt: TGTGCCAGCAGCCAAAGAGCGGGATATATCTACAATGAGCAGTTCTTC
CDR3aa: CASSQRAGYIYNEQFF
j_gene: TRBJ2-1
d_gene: TRBD2
v_gene: TRBV14
abundance: few

CDR3nt: TGTGCCAGCAGGACGAATTTTGGTCAGCCCCAGCATTTT
CDR3aa: CASRTNFGQPQHF
j_gene: TRBJ1-5
d_gene: -
v_gene: TRBV6-1
abundance: few

CDR3nt: TGCAGTGCTAGCGTGGGGGGTGAAAAACTGTTTTTT
CDR3aa: CSASVGGEKLFF
j_gene: TRBJ1-4
d_gene: -
v_gene: TRBV20-1
abundance: few

CDR3nt: TGCAGCGTAGCCGTTACAGGGTCAGGGGACAATGAGCAGTTCTTC
CDR3aa: CSVAVTGSGDNEQFF
j_gene: TRBJ2-1
d_gene: -
v_gene: TRBV29-1
abundance: many

CDR3nt: TGTGCCAGCAGCCAGACTAGCGGGAGCTACGAGCAGTACTTC
CDR3aa: CASSQTSGSYEQYF
j_gene: TRBJ2-7
d_gene: TRBD2
v_gene: TRBV3-1
abundance: many

CDR3nt: TGTGCCAGCAGTGCCGGACAGGGGTACGGTGAAGCTTTCTTT
CDR3aa: CASSAGQGYGEAFF
j_gene: TRBJ1-1
d_gene: TRBD1
v_gene: TRBV2
abundance: many

CDR3nt: TGTGCCAGCTCACCACAGAGCCGAGAGCAGTTCTTC
CDR3aa: CASSPQSREQFF
j_gene: TRBJ2-1
d_gene: -
v_gene: TRBV18
abundance: many

CDR3nt: TGTGCCAGCAGCGCGTCAGGGAGCCGTGGCTACACCTTC
CDR3aa: CASSASGSRGYTF
j_gene: TRBJ1-2
d_gene: -
v_gene: TRBV7-9
abundance: -

CDR3nt: TGTGCCAGCAGTCCCTGGACAGGGGCGAACACCGGGGAGCTGTTTTTT
CDR3aa: CASSPWTGANTGELFF
j_gene: TRBJ2-2
d_gene: TRBD1
v_gene: TRBV14
abundance: many

CDR3nt: TGCGCCAGCAGCCCGATGGGACAGGGGACCAATCAGCCCCAGCATTTT
CDR3aa: CASSPMGQGTNQPQHF
j_gene: TRBJ1-5
d_gene: TRBD1
v_gene: TRBV5-1
abundance: -

CDR3nt: TGTGCCAGCAGTGAATGGTGGGATCTCGGGTATGGCTACACCTTC
CDR3aa: CASSEWWDLGYGYTF
j_gene: TRBJ1-2
d_gene: -
v_gene: TRBV6-1
abundance: many

CDR3nt: TGCGCCAGCAGACGAGGGACTAGCGGACAAGAGACCCAGTACTTC
CDR3aa: CASRRGTSGQETQYF
j_gene: TRBJ2-5
d_gene: TRBD2
v_gene: TRBV5-1
abundance: -

CDR3nt: TGCAGTGCTGGGACTAGCGGGAACTACGAGCAGTACTTC
CDR3aa: CSAGTSGNYEQYF
j_gene: TRBJ2-7
d_gene: TRBD2
v_gene: TRBV20-1
abundance: many

CDR3nt: TGTGCCACCCACAGGGGAAAGTCAGAGACCCAGTACTTC
CDR3aa: CATHRGKSETQYF
j_gene: TRBJ2-5
d_gene: TRBD1
v_gene: TRBV6-1
abundance: few

CDR3nt: TGTGCCAGCAGTTTATACACCACGGGAACACTAGCGGGAGGAGCCTACGAGCAGTACTTC
CDR3aa: CASSLYTTGTLAGGAYEQYF
j_gene: TRBJ2-7
d_gene: TRBD2
v_gene: TRBV6-2/TRBV6-3
abundance: -

CDR3nt: TGTGCCAGCAGCCTAGGGTGGTCAAATGAAAAACTGTTTTTT
CDR3aa: CASSLGWSNEKLFF
j_gene: TRBJ1-4
d_gene: -
v_gene: TRBV11-2
abundance: few

CDR3nt: TGCAGCGCCGTACAGGGAACGAACTACGAGCAGTACTTC
CDR3aa: CSAVQGTNYEQYF
j_gene: TRBJ2-7
d_gene: -
v_gene: TRBV29-1
abundance: many

CDR3nt: TGTGCCAGCAGTGAGCTCGACAGGGCCCCGGGCACTGAAGCTTTCTTT
CDR3aa: CASSELDRAPGTEAFF
j_gene: TRBJ1-1
d_gene: TRBD1
v_gene: TRBV2
abundance: many

CDR3nt: TGTGCCAGCAGTTTGGGACTTAATGAAGCTTTCTTT
CDR3aa: CASSLGLNEAFF
j_gene: TRBJ1-1
d_gene: -
v_gene: TRBV12-3/TRBV12-4
abundance: many

CDR3nt: TGCGCCAGCAGCTTGATGGGGTCCTACAATGAGCAGTTCTTC
CDR3aa: CASSLMGSYNEQFF
j_gene: TRBJ2-1
d_gene: -
v_gene: TRBV5-1
abundance: few

CDR3nt: TGCGCCAGCAGCTTGAGGGCTCGGCTGACCCAAGAGACCCAGTACTTC
CDR3aa: CASSLRARLTQETQYF
j_gene: TRBJ2-5
d_gene: -
v_gene: TRBV5-1
abundance: -

CDR3nt: TGCAGCGTGGTTGAGCGGGGGGTGGGAGATACGCAGTATTTT
CDR3aa: CSVVERGVGDTQYF
j_gene: TRBJ2-3
d_gene: TRBD2
v_gene: TRBV29-1
abundance: many

CDR3nt: TGTGCCAGCAGCTCCAGGACCCGCACAGATACGCAGTATTTT
CDR3aa: CASSSRTRTDTQYF
j_gene: TRBJ2-3
d_gene: -
v_gene: TRBV7-2
abundance: many

CDR3nt: TGTGCCAGCAGTGGGGGGGGAGAGCGGGAGTATAGGAGGTATACGCAGTATTTT
CDR3aa: CASSGGGEREYRRYTQYF
j_gene: TRBJ2-3
d_gene: TRBD2
v_gene: TRBV6-1
abundance: few